This T cell receptor beta chain was documented in a study of a mutant IDH1 vaccine in newly diagnosed glioma. Study at large: First vaccine doses came 4-6 weeks after radiotherapy alone, or with temozolomide cycles.

This CDR3 has 18 amino acids. The method was immunoSEQ multiplex PCR; TCRdb's version includes in-frame clones alone and lacks a portion of them. The repertoire holds fewer than 35,000 clones, with 45% to 70% as singletons. Broader study findings: Immune responses arising from the vaccine appeared in about 92% of patients. Top-clonotype changes in peripheral T cells seemed unrelated to pseudoprogression.

Time point in this sample: week 5, during vaccination. The investigators gave 300 ug of mutant IDH1 20-mer peptide in each vaccine dose, together with topical imiquimod. This clone has more than one count but fewer than ten. Its target is unknown. The TCR comes from a woman between 18 and 30 years old with glioma. Sequenced material: PBMCs, taken from a glioma patient whose treatment included an IDH1 peptide vaccine. This chain uses TRBV21-1 with TRBJ1-2. TRBV21-1 has pseudogene status. This chain's CDR3 is CASSKSFIWVQDNYGYTF. The DNA of the CDR3 is TGTGCCAGCAGCAAAAGTTTTATTTGGGTCCAAGACAACTATGGCTACACCTTC.